A selection of T cell receptor beta chains follows, all from one sample in a study of blood T cell repertoires in COVID-19. Using immunoSEQ multiplex PCR, the repertoire was profiled, and TCRdb retains in-frame clones only, with some absent. The sample shows 290,000 or so clones, roughly 90% of them seen only once. The sequencing input was peripheral blood. These receptors originate from a woman aged 30 to 39 with COVID-19, enrolled during active disease. Both conserved end residues are part of each CDR3. The order of the fields is CDR3 protein, CDR3 DNA, J gene, clone size, V gene, D gene. D genes are given only for firm matches. Only some rows state a clone size, as once, few, many or a class for expanded clones.

CDR3aa: CASSLDIYGTGLSYEQYF
CDR3nt: TGTGCCAGCAGCTTGGATATCTACGGGACAGGCCTCTCCTACGAGCAGTACTTC
j_gene: TRBJ2-7
abundance: .
v_gene: TRBV7-9
d_gene: TRBD1

CDR3aa: CASSLDRNEQYF
CDR3nt: TGTGCCAGCAGTTTAGACAGAAACGAGCAGTACTTC
j_gene: TRBJ2-7
abundance: .
v_gene: TRBV28
d_gene: .

CDR3aa: CASLWAPGNEQFF
CDR3nt: TGTGCCAGCTTATGGGCCCCTGGGAATGAGCAGTTCTTC
j_gene: TRBJ2-1
abundance: once
v_gene: TRBV2
d_gene: .

CDR3aa: CASSLGQYNSPLHF
CDR3nt: TGCGCCAGCAGCCTGGGACAGTATAATTCACCCCTCCACTTT
j_gene: TRBJ1-6
abundance: .
v_gene: TRBV5-1
d_gene: TRBD1

CDR3aa: CASSYPGQSREQFF
CDR3nt: TGCGCCAGCAGCTATCCGGGACAGTCGAGAGAGCAGTTCTTC
j_gene: TRBJ2-1
abundance: .
v_gene: TRBV4-1
d_gene: TRBD1

CDR3aa: CASSAESGPYGYTF
CDR3nt: TGTGCCAGCAGTGCTGAGTCAGGGCCCTATGGCTACACCTTC
j_gene: TRBJ1-2
abundance: once
v_gene: TRBV2
d_gene: .

CDR3aa: CASSRGGTHEGVGTQYF
CDR3nt: TGCGCCAGCAGCCGGGGCGGGACTCACGAAGGGGTAGGGACGCAGTATTTT
j_gene: TRBJ2-3
abundance: .
v_gene: TRBV5-1
d_gene: .

CDR3aa: CASSASEGRETQYF
CDR3nt: TGCGCCAGCAGCGCGTCAGAGGGCCGGGAGACCCAGTACTTC
j_gene: TRBJ2-5
abundance: once
v_gene: TRBV5-1
d_gene: .

CDR3aa: CASIQRQGKNTEAFF
CDR3nt: TGTGCCAGCATCCAAAGGCAGGGCAAGAACACTGAAGCTTTCTTT
j_gene: TRBJ1-1
abundance: .
v_gene: TRBV28
d_gene: .

CDR3aa: CASSTLSEGDNEQFF
CDR3nt: TGTGCCAGTAGTACACTCTCGGAGGGAGACAATGAGCAGTTCTTC
j_gene: TRBJ2-1
abundance: .
v_gene: TRBV19
d_gene: .

CDR3aa: CASSLSAGSGGNTIYF
CDR3nt: TGTGCCAGCAGTTTATCGGCAGGGTCAGGTGGAAACACCATATATTTT
j_gene: TRBJ1-3
abundance: once
v_gene: TRBV27
d_gene: .

CDR3aa: CASSASLAGGQETQYF
CDR3nt: TGTGCCAGCAGCGCGTCACTAGCGGGAGGGCAAGAGACCCAGTACTTC
j_gene: TRBJ2-5
abundance: .
v_gene: TRBV9
d_gene: TRBD2

CDR3aa: CASSQVGLNTQYF
CDR3nt: TGCGCCAGCAGCCAAGTTGGGCTAAATACGCAGTATTTT
j_gene: TRBJ2-3
abundance: .
v_gene: TRBV4-1
d_gene: .

CDR3aa: CASGLLPGTSGRAPQLETQYF
CDR3nt: TGTGCTAGTGGTTTGCTACCAGGGACTAGCGGGAGGGCCCCCCAATTGGAGACCCAGTACTTC
j_gene: TRBJ2-5
abundance: .
v_gene: TRBV12-5
d_gene: TRBD2

CDR3aa: CASSLLAGRVTDTQYF
CDR3nt: TGTGCCAGCAGCTTGTTAGCGGGTAGGGTAACAGATACGCAGTATTTT
j_gene: TRBJ2-3
abundance: .
v_gene: TRBV5-4
d_gene: TRBD2

CDR3aa: CASSRVTNTEAFF
CDR3nt: TGTGCCAGCAGCCGAGTCACGAACACTGAAGCTTTCTTT
j_gene: TRBJ1-1
abundance: .
v_gene: TRBV7-2
d_gene: .

CDR3aa: CASSLGQGFSNEQYF
CDR3nt: TGTGCCAGCAGCTTGGGACAGGGGTTTAGCAACGAGCAGTACTTC
j_gene: TRBJ2-7
abundance: .
v_gene: TRBV5-4
d_gene: TRBD1

CDR3aa: CASRTTSGDSTDTQYF
CDR3nt: TGTGCCAGCAGGACGACTAGCGGGGATAGCACAGATACGCAGTATTTT
j_gene: TRBJ2-3
abundance: once
v_gene: TRBV7-9
d_gene: TRBD2

CDR3aa: CASTPPGQGIPSGYNEQFF
CDR3nt: TGTGCCAGCACACCTCCGGGACAGGGGATTCCCTCTGGGTACAATGAGCAGTTCTTC
j_gene: TRBJ2-1
abundance: .
v_gene: TRBV28
d_gene: TRBD1

CDR3aa: CASSPFAATDTQYF
CDR3nt: TGTGCCAGTAGTCCCTTCGCGGCGACAGATACGCAGTATTTT
j_gene: TRBJ2-3
abundance: .
v_gene: TRBV19
d_gene: .

CDR3aa: CASASIAGRADTQYF
CDR3nt: TGTGCTAGTGCCTCCATAGCGGGAAGGGCAGATACGCAGTATTTT
j_gene: TRBJ2-3
abundance: .
v_gene: TRBV12-5
d_gene: TRBD2

CDR3aa: CASSYNRVGYTF
CDR3nt: TGTGCCAGCAGTTACAACCGGGTTGGCTACACCTTC
j_gene: TRBJ1-2
abundance: .
v_gene: TRBV6-2/TRBV6-3
d_gene: .

CDR3aa: CASSAGTLPGTQYF
CDR3nt: TGTGCCAGCAGCGCCGGGACTCTCCCTGGGACCCAGTACTTC
j_gene: TRBJ2-5
abundance: .
v_gene: TRBV7-2
d_gene: .

CDR3aa: CASSDRLGNTGELFF
CDR3nt: TGTGCCAGCAGCGATCGACTAGGTAACACCGGGGAGCTGTTTTTT
j_gene: TRBJ2-2
abundance: .
v_gene: TRBV9
d_gene: .

CDR3aa: CASSPRDTNEKLFF
CDR3nt: TGTGCCAGCAGTCCCCGGGACACAAATGAAAAACTGTTTTTT
j_gene: TRBJ1-4
abundance: .
v_gene: TRBV27
d_gene: .

CDR3aa: CASSEWAGSDTQYF
CDR3nt: TGTGCCAGCAGTGAATGGGCAGGGTCCGATACGCAGTATTTT
j_gene: TRBJ2-3
abundance: .
v_gene: TRBV25-1
d_gene: .

CDR3aa: CASSMAKNSNQPQHF
CDR3nt: TGTGCCAGTAGTATGGCCAAGAATAGCAATCAGCCCCAGCATTTT
j_gene: TRBJ1-5
abundance: few
v_gene: TRBV19
d_gene: .

CDR3aa: CASSLIGQGNSPLHF
CDR3nt: TGTGCCAGCAGCTTAATCGGCCAGGGCAATTCACCCCTCCACTTT
j_gene: TRBJ1-6
abundance: .
v_gene: TRBV7-3
d_gene: .

CDR3aa: CASTAKGQGNYGYTF
CDR3nt: TGCGCCAGCACCGCGAAGGGACAGGGAAACTATGGCTACACCTTC
j_gene: TRBJ1-2
abundance: few
v_gene: TRBV5-1
d_gene: TRBD1

CDR3aa: CASSYSSGESSYEQYF
CDR3nt: TGTGCCAGCAGTTACTCATCAGGTGAGAGCTCCTACGAGCAGTACTTC
j_gene: TRBJ2-7
abundance: .
v_gene: TRBV6-6
d_gene: .

CDR3aa: CASSHPQGARTEAFF
CDR3nt: TGTGCCAGCAGTCACCCACAGGGGGCGCGCACTGAAGCTTTCTTT
j_gene: TRBJ1-1
abundance: .
v_gene: TRBV27
d_gene: TRBD1

CDR3aa: CASRSTGDTEAFF
CDR3nt: TGCGCCAGCAGGTCCACAGGGGACACTGAAGCTTTCTTT
j_gene: TRBJ1-1
abundance: .
v_gene: TRBV5-1
d_gene: TRBD1

CDR3aa: CASSPYRDRGNQPQHF
CDR3nt: TGTGCCAGCTCACCTTACCGGGACAGGGGGAATCAGCCCCAGCATTTT
j_gene: TRBJ1-5
abundance: .
v_gene: TRBV18
d_gene: TRBD1

CDR3aa: CAWSIPDRGKTEAFF
CDR3nt: TGTGCCTGGAGTATCCCAGACAGGGGAAAGACTGAAGCTTTCTTT
j_gene: TRBJ1-1
abundance: once
v_gene: TRBV30
d_gene: TRBD1

CDR3aa: CASSREGSTDTQYF
CDR3nt: TGTGCCAGTAGCCGGGAGGGGAGCACAGATACGCAGTATTTT
j_gene: TRBJ2-3
abundance: .
v_gene: TRBV19
d_gene: TRBD2

CDR3aa: CAWSVTLGREGHEFF
CDR3nt: TGTGCCTGGAGTGTAACCCTCGGGAGGGAGGGCCACGAGTTCTTC
j_gene: TRBJ2-1
abundance: .
v_gene: TRBV30
d_gene: TRBD2

CDR3aa: CASSFGQGQVGYTF
CDR3nt: TGTGCCAGCAGCTTCGGACAGGGGCAGGTTGGCTACACCTTC
j_gene: TRBJ1-2
abundance: .
v_gene: TRBV5-4
d_gene: TRBD1

CDR3aa: CASSLTFRSPLHF
CDR3nt: TGCGCCAGCAGCTTGACATTCCGATCACCCCTCCACTTT
j_gene: TRBJ1-6
abundance: .
v_gene: TRBV5-1
d_gene: .

CDR3aa: CASSQGVYVVRGLGGYTF
CDR3nt: TGTGCCAGCAGCCAAGGGGTTTACGTTGTTAGGGGGCTGGGTGGCTACACCTTC
j_gene: TRBJ1-2
abundance: .
v_gene: TRBV3-1/TRBV3-2
d_gene: TRBD1

CDR3aa: CASSQGMDRGLNEQFF
CDR3nt: TGCGCCAGCAGCCAAGGGATGGACAGGGGATTAAATGAGCAGTTCTTC
j_gene: TRBJ2-1
abundance: .
v_gene: TRBV4-1
d_gene: TRBD1

CDR3aa: CASSDRSYGYTF
CDR3nt: TGTGCCAGCAGTGACAGGTCTTATGGCTACACCTTC
j_gene: TRBJ1-2
abundance: .
v_gene: TRBV28
d_gene: .

CDR3aa: CASSLAGNYGYTF
CDR3nt: TGTGCCAGCAGCTTGGCGGGAAACTATGGCTACACCTTC
j_gene: TRBJ1-2
abundance: few
v_gene: TRBV5-4
d_gene: .

CDR3aa: CASSDAPRGNEKLFF
CDR3nt: TGTGCCAGCAGCGACGCCCCTCGGGGTAATGAAAAACTGTTTTTT
j_gene: TRBJ1-4
abundance: .
v_gene: TRBV7-9
d_gene: .

CDR3aa: CASSGSPGLYNEQFF
CDR3nt: TGTGCCAGCAGCGGGTCTCCAGGACTTTACAATGAGCAGTTCTTC
j_gene: TRBJ2-1
abundance: .
v_gene: TRBV2
d_gene: .

CDR3aa: CASSLSRDYYEQYF
CDR3nt: TGCGCCAGCAGCTTGTCAAGGGACTACTACGAGCAGTACTTC
j_gene: TRBJ2-7
abundance: .
v_gene: TRBV5-1
d_gene: TRBD2

CDR3aa: CASRPEDRGLNEQFF
CDR3nt: TGTGCCAGCAGGCCCGAGGACAGGGGGCTCAATGAGCAGTTCTTC
j_gene: TRBJ2-1
abundance: .
v_gene: TRBV3-1/TRBV3-2
d_gene: TRBD1

CDR3aa: CASSLSLAASGNTIYF
CDR3nt: TGTGCCAGCAGTTTATCCCTAGCGGCGTCTGGAAACACCATATATTTT
j_gene: TRBJ1-3
abundance: .
v_gene: TRBV28
d_gene: .

CDR3aa: CASSGGGVTGELFF
CDR3nt: TGTGCCAGCAGCGGAGGCGGGGTCACCGGGGAGCTGTTTTTT
j_gene: TRBJ2-2
abundance: .
v_gene: TRBV11-3
d_gene: .

CDR3aa: CASSFGTSVYNEQFF
CDR3nt: TGTGCCAGCAGCTTCGGGACTAGCGTCTACAATGAGCAGTTCTTC
j_gene: TRBJ2-1
abundance: .
v_gene: TRBV5-8
d_gene: TRBD2

CDR3aa: CASSQDQVQRNTGELFF
CDR3nt: TGTGCCAGCAGCCAAGATCAGGTACAGAGAAACACCGGGGAGCTGTTTTTT
j_gene: TRBJ2-2
abundance: once
v_gene: TRBV3-1/TRBV3-2
d_gene: .